The 7 T cell receptor beta chains below were found in one sample sequenced in a study of T-cell reconstitution after alpha-beta-depleted transplantation in children. It was with unique molecular identifiers that the TCRbeta library was prepared. TCRdb processed the PCR reads anew with MiXCR; each CDR3 protein has one entry. This sample has about 400,000 distinct CDR3 sequences; roughly 21% occur once, and the top ten carry 3.8%. This sample comprised PBMCs from the stem cell graft donor, obtained from the stem cell graft. These receptors were collected from a human donor who donated a stem cell graft to a child with acute myeloid leukemia.

The chain is built from TRBV28 and TRBJ2-3, with D possibly being TRBD1 (5 bases). The CDR3 runs to 13 residues. The germline V gene encodes CDR1 MDHEN and CDR2 SYDVKM. The V gene lost 2 bases and the J gene lost 8 bases, with 11 bases spanning the gap. This CDR3 reads CASSLGAKATQYF. CDR3 sequence (DNA): TGTGCCAGCAGTTTAGGGGCGAAGGCTACGCAGTATTTT. Supplemented by reference TRBV28 and TRBJ2-3, the full variable domain reads DVKVTQSSRYLVKRTGEKVFLECVQDMDHENMFWYRQDPGLGLRLIYFSYDVKMKEKGDIPEGYSVSREKKERFSLILESASTNQTSMYLCASSLGAKATQYFGPGTRLTVL.

This clonotype was seen more than once but under ten times. The CDR3 sequence: CATSDRSNQPQHF. CDR3 DNA sequence: TGTGCCACCAGTGACAGAAGCAATCAGCCCCAGCATTTT. This chain uses TRBV24-1 with TRBJ1-5; D is undetermined. The ends were cut back, 4 bases at V and 1 base at J, with 4 bases in the middle. The CDR3 consists of 13 residues. Germline-derived CDR1 and CDR2 are KGHDR and SFDVKD.

This clonotype was seen ten or more times. V gene TRBV5-1 combines with J gene TRBJ2-1; possibly TRBD2 for D (6 bases). Trimming cost V 0 bases and J 6 bases, with 13 bases left between them. This CDR3 is 15 amino acids long. CDR1 and CDR2 (germline): SGHRS, YFSETQ. CDR3 residues: CASSLAESSGNEQFF. The CDR3, as DNA: TGCGCCAGCAGCTTGGCCGAGAGTAGCGGCAATGAGCAGTTCTTC.

The chain uses TRBV4-3 and TRBJ2-6, with D possibly being TRBD1 or TRBD2 (5 bases each). Trimming shortened V by 0 bases and J by 4 bases, and 10 bases separated the two germline ends. The germline gives CDR1 LGHNA, CDR2 YSLEER. CDR3 length equals 16 residues. DNA of the CDR3: TGCGCCAGCAGCCAAGATGGGGGAGCCGGGGCCAACGTCCTGACTTTC. This codes for CASSQDGGAGANVLTF.

The rearrangement links TRBV28 to TRBJ2-5, with a weak D call TRBD1 (5 bases). V was cut by 5 bases and J by 5 bases, with 15 bases left in between. The CDR3 extends over 14 amino acids. The germline gives CDR1 MDHEN, CDR2 SYDVKM. The DNA of the CDR3 is TGTGCCAGCAGTCGCTACAGGTTTGAGGAGACCCAGTACTTC. Its protein is CASSRYRFEETQYF.

V is TRBV28 and J is TRBJ1-5; D gene uncertain. CDR3 length: 17 amino acids. Germline values: CDR1 MDHEN, CDR2 SYDVKM. The V gene lost 3 bases and the J gene lost 3 bases, with 18 bases spanning the gap. CDR3 sequence: CASSFGQAALYNQPQHF. The CDR3 region has the DNA TGTGCCAGCAGTTTCGGCCAGGCGGCCTTATACAATCAGCCCCAGCATTTT. The full variable domain, rest sourced from reference TRBV28 and TRBJ1-5, is DVKVTQSSRYLVKRTGEKVFLECVQDMDHENMFWYRQDPGLGLRLIYFSYDVKMKEKGDIPEGYSVSREKKERFSLILESASTNQTSMYLCASSFGQAALYNQPQHFGDGTRLSIL.

In this sample, this clonotype turned up many times. The V and J genes are TRBV4-1 and TRBJ2-2; D gene unclear. The CDR3 is made up of 17 amino acids. Deletions cut 1 base from V and 6 bases from J, with 18 bases between. Germline values: CDR1 MGHRA, CDR2 YSYEKL. The CDR3 bases are TGCGCCAGCAGCCAAGGTTCCTTCACCCTTTATTCCGGGGAGCTGTTTTTT. Amino acid sequence: CASSQGSFTLYSGELFF.